The entry that follows covers one TCR beta chain sequence. This record comes from a study of identical twins. A single record per CDR3 protein comes from TCRdb applying MiXCR to the 5' RACE reads. The sample lists about 900,000 distinct CDR3 sequences; around an eighth were seen once. The CDR3 totals 14 residues. Per germline, CDR1 KGHSH and CDR2 LQKENI. V dropped 5 bases and J dropped 5; count of bases not matched to a gene: 7. These data also featured in a second study, about yellow fever vaccine responses in identical twins.

The origin of this receptor is a woman aged 18-29 years in good health. The J gene is TRBJ1-1, the V gene TRBV18; 8 bases match TRBD1. Sequencing input: PBMCs. For the CDR3, the DNA is TGTGCCAGCTCAGTAGCCCACAGGGGGACTGAAGCTTTCTTT. This sequence encodes CASSVAHRGTEAFF. Filled out from reference TRBV18 and TRBJ1-1, the complete variable domain reads NAGVMQNPRHLVRRRGQEARLRCSPMKGHSHVYWYRQLPEEGLKFMVYLQKENIIDESGMPKERFSAEFPKEGPSILRIQQVVRGDSAAYFCASSVAHRGTEAFFGQGTRLTVV.